The 4 T cell receptor beta chains below come from one sample, sequenced in a study of sequential checkpoint blockade in melanoma. Treatment: randomized to nivolumab then ipilimumab (arm A) or the reverse (arm B). The data were produced by immunoSEQ multiplex PCR, yet TCRdb's version contains in-frame clones alone and is incomplete. The data hold 9,000 to 9,500 clones, with 27% observed a single time. Sequenced material: tumor tissue (inferred from file names), taken from a patient given nivolumab and ipilimumab in sequence. The receptors were sampled from a human donor with melanoma.

This clone was recorded many times. V gene TRBV11-3 combines with J gene TRBJ2-7; 11 bases map to TRBD2. Germline CDR1 is SGHNT and CDR2 is YENEEA. The V gene end was trimmed by 5 bases and the J gene end by 0 bases; junction bases not matched to a gene: 12. The CDR3 has 18 amino acids. CDR3 coding DNA: TGTGCCAGCAGCCCATACGGGACTAGCGGATTTCTCTCCTACGAGCAGTACTTC. This translates into CASSPYGTSGFLSYEQYF. The full variable domain, rest sourced from reference TRBV11-3 and TRBJ2-7, is EAGVVQSPRYKIIEKKQPVAFWCNPISGHNTLYWYLQNLGQGPELLIRYENEEAVDDSQLPKDRFSAERLKGVDSTLKIQPAELGDSAVYLCASSPYGTSGFLSYEQYFGPGTRLTVT.

This clone was counted a few times. The V and J genes are TRBV6-8 and TRBJ1-4; D is undetermined. Per the germline V gene, CDR1 is MNHGY and CDR2 is SAAAGT. CDR3 size: 15 residues. The V end lost 2 bases, the J end lost 0 bases, and 7 bases lay between the germline ends. The CDR3 loop is CASSYGRTTNEKLFF. The CDR3 DNA sequence: TGTGCCAGCAGTTACGGCCGTACAACTAATGAAAAACTGTTTTTT.

J is TRBJ2-5 and V is TRBV18; D is unclear. Germline-derived CDR1 and CDR2 are KGHSH and LQKENI. V shed 1 base and J shed 5 bases, with 14 bases lying between them. The CDR3 loop spans 15 amino acids. Here the CDR3 reads CASSPRYGVGETQYF. CDR3 DNA sequence: TGTGCCAGCTCACCACGGTATGGAGTTGGTGAGACCCAGTACTTC.

The rearrangement links TRBV19 to TRBJ1-2; D might be TRBD1 (6 bases). V lost 6 bases and J 6 bases, leaving 17 bases between the germline ends. The CDR3 length is 14 residues. Germline CDR1 is LNHDA and CDR2 is SQIVND (reference sequence). The CDR3 is CASSPDRRSDGYTF. The CDR3 DNA sequence: TGTGCCAGTAGCCCCGACAGGCGAAGCGATGGCTACACCTTC.